This TCR beta chain is from a study of blood T cell repertoires in COVID-19. Study context: Some COVID-19 samples were acute and others convalescent; all came from the United States, Italy and Spain. From T cells, B-cell-depleted T cells, or PBMCs came the material, which was cDNA or gDNA.

In the original analysis: Reference gene primer amplification gave nucleated cell count estimates. This table comes from immunoSEQ multiplex PCR, and its TCRdb copy is limited to in-frame clones, with some not included. That table gives V, J and clone size, and the DNA gave D and trimming. This table has around 50,000 clones, roughly 82% appearing once. This CDR3 comprises 15 residues. The germline gives CDR1 LNHDA, CDR2 SQIVND (reference sequence). V was pared by 1 base and J by 4 bases, with 11 bases between. The material sequenced was peripheral blood. The source of this sequence is a human donor in a cohort sampled during active COVID-19. The chain is built from TRBV19 and TRBJ1-3, with a weak D call TRBD1 (6 bases). The CDR3: CASSIGRQDGNTIYF. The CDR3 region has the DNA TGTGCCAGTAGTATAGGAAGACAGGACGGAAACACCATATATTTT.